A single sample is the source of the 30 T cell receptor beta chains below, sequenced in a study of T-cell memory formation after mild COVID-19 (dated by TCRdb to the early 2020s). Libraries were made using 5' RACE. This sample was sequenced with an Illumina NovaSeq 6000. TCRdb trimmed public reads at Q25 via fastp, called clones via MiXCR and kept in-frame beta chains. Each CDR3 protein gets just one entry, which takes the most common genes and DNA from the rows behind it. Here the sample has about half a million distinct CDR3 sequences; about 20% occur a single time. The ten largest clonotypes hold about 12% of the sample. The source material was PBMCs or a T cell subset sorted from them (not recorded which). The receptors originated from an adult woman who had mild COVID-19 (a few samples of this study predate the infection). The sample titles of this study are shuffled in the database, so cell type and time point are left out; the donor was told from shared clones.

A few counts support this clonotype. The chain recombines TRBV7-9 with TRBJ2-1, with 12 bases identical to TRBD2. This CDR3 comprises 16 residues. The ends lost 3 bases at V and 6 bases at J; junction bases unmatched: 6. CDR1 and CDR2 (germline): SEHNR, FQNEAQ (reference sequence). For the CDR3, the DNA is TGTGCCAGCAGCTTCATTTGGACTAGCGGGACCAATGAGCAGTTCTTC. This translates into CASSFIWTSGTNEQFF.

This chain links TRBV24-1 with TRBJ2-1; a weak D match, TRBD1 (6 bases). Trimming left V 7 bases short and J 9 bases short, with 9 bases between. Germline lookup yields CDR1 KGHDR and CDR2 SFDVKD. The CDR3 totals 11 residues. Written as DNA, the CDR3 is TGTGCCACCAGACAGGGTGTTGAGCAGTTCTTC. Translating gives CATRQGVEQFF.

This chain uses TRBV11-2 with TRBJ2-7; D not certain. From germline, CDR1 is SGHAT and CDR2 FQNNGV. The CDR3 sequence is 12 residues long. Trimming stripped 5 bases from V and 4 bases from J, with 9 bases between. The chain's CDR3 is CASSITDYEQYF. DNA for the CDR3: TGTGCCAGCAGCATCACCGATTACGAGCAGTACTTC.

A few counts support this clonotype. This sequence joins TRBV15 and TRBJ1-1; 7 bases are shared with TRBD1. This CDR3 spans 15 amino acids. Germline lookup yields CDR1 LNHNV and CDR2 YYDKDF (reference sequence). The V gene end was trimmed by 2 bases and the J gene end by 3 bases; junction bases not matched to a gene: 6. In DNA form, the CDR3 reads TGTGCCACCAGCAGACTAGGGGGCTACGACACTGAAGCTTTCTTT. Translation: CATSRLGGYDTEAFF.

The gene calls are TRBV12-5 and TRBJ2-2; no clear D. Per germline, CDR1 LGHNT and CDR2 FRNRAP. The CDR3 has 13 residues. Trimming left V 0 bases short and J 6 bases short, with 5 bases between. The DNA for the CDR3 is TGTGCTAGTGGTTTGGTATACGCCGGGGAGCTGTTTTTT. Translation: CASGLVYAGELFF. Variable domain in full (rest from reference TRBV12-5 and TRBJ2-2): DARVTQTPRHKVTEMGQEVTMRCQPILGHNTVFWYRQTMMQGLELLAYFRNRAPLDDSGMPKDRFSAEMPDATLATLKIQPSEPRDSAVYFCASGLVYAGELFFGEGSRLTVL.

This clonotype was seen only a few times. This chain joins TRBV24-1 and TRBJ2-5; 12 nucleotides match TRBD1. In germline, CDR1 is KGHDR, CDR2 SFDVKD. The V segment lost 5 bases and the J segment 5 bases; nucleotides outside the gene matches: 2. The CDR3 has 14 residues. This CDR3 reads CATSAGTGGETQYF. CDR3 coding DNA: TGTGCCACCAGTGCCGGGACAGGGGGCGAGACCCAGTACTTC.

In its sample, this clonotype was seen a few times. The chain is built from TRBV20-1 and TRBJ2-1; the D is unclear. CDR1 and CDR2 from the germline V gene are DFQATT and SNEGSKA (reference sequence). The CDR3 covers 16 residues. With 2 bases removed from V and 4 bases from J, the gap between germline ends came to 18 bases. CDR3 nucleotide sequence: TGCAGTGCTAGAAGGAAAACGGTTTTACTGTACAATGAGCAGTTCTTC. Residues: CSARRKTVLLYNEQFF.

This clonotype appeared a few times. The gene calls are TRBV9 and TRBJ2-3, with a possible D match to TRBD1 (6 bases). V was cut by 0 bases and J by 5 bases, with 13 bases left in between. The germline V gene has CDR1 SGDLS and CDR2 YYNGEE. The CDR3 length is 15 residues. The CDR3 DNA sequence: TGTGCCAGCAGCGTAGATGGGGGCGCGGGAGATACGCAGTATTTT. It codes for CASSVDGGAGDTQYF.

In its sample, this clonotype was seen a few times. CDR3 sequence (DNA): TGTGCCGCCGCCGTGAGGGGGGGGCTTACAGATACGCAGTATTTT. Translating gives CAAAVRGGLTDTQYF. The chain carries TRBV6-1 and TRBJ2-3, with D possibly TRBD2 on 7 matching bases. The CDR3 extends over 15 amino acids. The V and J ends lost 11 bases and 3 bases respectively, with 21 bases between them. Germline assignment: CDR1 MNHNS and CDR2 SASEGT.

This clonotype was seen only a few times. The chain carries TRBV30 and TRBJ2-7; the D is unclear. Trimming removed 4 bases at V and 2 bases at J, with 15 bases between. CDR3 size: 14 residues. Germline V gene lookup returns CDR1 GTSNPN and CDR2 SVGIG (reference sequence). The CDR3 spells CAWTNTLLAYEQYF. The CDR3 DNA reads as TGTGCCTGGACTAACACCCTACTCGCCTACGAGCAGTACTTC. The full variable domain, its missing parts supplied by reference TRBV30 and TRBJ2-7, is SQTIHQWPATLVQPVGSPLSLECTVEGTSNPNLYWYRQAAGRGLQLLFYSVGIGQISSEVPQNLSASRPQDRQFILSSKKLLLSDSGFYLCAWTNTLLAYEQYFGPGTRLTVT.

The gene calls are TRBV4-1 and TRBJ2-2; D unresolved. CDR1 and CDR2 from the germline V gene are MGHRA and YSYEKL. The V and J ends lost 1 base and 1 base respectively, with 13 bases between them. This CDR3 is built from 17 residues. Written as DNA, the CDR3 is TGCGCCAGCAGCCAAGTATACGAGCGCTTGAACACCGGGGAGCTGTTTTTT. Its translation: CASSQVYERLNTGELFF.

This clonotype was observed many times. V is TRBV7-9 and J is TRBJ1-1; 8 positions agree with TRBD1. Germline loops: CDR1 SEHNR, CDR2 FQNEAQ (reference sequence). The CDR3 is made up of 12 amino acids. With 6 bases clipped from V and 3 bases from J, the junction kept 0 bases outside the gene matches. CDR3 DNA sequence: TGTGCCAGCAGGACAGGGGACACTGAAGCTTTCTTT. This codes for CASRTGDTEAFF.

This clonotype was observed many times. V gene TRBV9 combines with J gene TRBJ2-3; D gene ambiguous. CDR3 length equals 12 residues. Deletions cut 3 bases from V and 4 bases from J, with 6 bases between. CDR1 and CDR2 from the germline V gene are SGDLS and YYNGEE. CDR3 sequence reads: CASSAVSDTQYF. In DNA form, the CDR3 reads TGTGCCAGCAGCGCCGTTTCAGATACGCAGTATTTT. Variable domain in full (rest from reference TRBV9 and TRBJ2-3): DSGVTQTPKHLITATGQRVTLRCSPRSGDLSVYWYQQSLDQGLQFLIQYYNGEERAKGNILERFSAQQFPDLHSELNLSSLELGDSALYFCASSAVSDTQYFGPGTRLTVL.

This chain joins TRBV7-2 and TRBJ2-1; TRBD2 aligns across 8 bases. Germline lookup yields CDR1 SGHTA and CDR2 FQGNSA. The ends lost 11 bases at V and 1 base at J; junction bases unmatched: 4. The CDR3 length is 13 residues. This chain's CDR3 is CAGAGDSYNEQFF. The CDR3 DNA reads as TGTGCCGGAGCGGGGGATTCCTACAATGAGCAGTTCTTC.

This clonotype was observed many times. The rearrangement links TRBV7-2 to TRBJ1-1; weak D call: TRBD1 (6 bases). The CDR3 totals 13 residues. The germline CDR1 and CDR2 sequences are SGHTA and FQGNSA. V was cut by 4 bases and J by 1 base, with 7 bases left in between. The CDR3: CASSSRGNTEAFF. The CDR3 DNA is TGTGCCAGCAGCTCCAGGGGGAACACTGAAGCTTTCTTT. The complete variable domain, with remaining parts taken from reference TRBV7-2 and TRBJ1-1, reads GAGVSQSPSNKVTEKGKDVELRCDPISGHTALYWYRQSLGQGLEFLIYFQGNSAPDKSGLPSDRFSAERTGGSVSTLTIQRTQQEDSAVYLCASSSRGNTEAFFGQGTRLTVV.

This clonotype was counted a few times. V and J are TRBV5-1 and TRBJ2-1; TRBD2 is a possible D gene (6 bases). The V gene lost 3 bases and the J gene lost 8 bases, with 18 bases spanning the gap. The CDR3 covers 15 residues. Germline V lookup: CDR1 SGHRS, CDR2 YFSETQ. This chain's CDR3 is CASSSRDFVRDEQFF. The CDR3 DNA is TGCGCCAGCAGCTCCCGGGACTTTGTGAGGGATGAGCAGTTCTTC.

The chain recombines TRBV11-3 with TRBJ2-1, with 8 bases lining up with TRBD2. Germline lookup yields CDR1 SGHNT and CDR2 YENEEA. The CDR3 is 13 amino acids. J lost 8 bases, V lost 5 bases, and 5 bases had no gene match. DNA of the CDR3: TGTGCCAGCAGCGTAGCGGGGTCTTATGAGCAGTTCTTC. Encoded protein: CASSVAGSYEQFF.

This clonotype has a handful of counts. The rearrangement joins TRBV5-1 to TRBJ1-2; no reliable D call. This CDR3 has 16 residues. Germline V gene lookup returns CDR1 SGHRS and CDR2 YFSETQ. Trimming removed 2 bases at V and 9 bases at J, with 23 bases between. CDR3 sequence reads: CASSFTLPRQRESYTF. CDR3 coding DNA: TGCGCCAGCAGCTTCACTTTACCCAGGCAACGAGAGAGCTACACCTTC. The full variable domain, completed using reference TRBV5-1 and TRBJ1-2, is KAGVTQTPRYLIKTRGQQVTLSCSPISGHRSVSWYQQTPGQGLQFLFEYFSETQRNKGNFPGRFSGRQFSNSRSEMNVSTLELGDSALYLCASSFTLPRQRESYTFGSGTRLTVV.

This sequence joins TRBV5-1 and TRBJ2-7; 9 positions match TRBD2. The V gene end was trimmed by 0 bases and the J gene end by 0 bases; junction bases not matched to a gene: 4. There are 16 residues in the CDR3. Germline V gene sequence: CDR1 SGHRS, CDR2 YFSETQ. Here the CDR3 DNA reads TGCGCCAGCAGCTTGGCCTCTAGCGGGGTCTCCTACGAGCAGTACTTC. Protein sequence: CASSLASSGVSYEQYF. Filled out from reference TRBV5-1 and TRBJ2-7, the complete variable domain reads KAGVTQTPRYLIKTRGQQVTLSCSPISGHRSVSWYQQTPGQGLQFLFEYFSETQRNKGNFPGRFSGRQFSNSRSEMNVSTLELGDSALYLCASSLASSGVSYEQYFGPGTRLTVT.

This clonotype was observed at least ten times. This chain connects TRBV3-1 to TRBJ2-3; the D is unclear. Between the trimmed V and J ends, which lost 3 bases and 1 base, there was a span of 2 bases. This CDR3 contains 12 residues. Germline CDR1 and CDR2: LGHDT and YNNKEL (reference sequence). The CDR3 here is CASSQRTDTQYF. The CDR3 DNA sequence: TGTGCCAGCAGCCAGCGCACAGATACGCAGTATTTT.

In DNA form, the CDR3 reads TGTGCCAGCAGCCCGGGACAGGGTATCTTCACAGATACGCAGTATTTT. It yields the protein CASSPGQGIFTDTQYF. The rearrangement uses TRBV5-4 and TRBJ2-3, with 9 bases aligning to TRBD1. This CDR3 spans 16 amino acids. With 4 bases clipped from V and 2 bases from J, the junction kept 8 bases outside the gene matches. Germline CDR1 is SGHNT and CDR2 is YYREEE (reference sequence).

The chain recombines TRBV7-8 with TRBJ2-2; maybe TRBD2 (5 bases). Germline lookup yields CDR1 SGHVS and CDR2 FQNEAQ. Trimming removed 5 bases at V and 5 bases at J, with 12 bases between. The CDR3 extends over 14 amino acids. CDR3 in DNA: TGTGCCAGCAGCGATGAGCGGAAGACCGGGGAGCTGTTTTTT. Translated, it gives CASSDERKTGELFF.

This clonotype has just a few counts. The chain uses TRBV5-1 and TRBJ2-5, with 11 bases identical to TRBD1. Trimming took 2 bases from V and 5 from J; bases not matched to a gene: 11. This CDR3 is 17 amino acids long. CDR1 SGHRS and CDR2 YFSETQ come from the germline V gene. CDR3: CASSFYPGQGARETQYF. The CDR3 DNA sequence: TGCGCCAGCAGCTTCTATCCTGGACAGGGGGCGAGGGAGACCCAGTACTTC.

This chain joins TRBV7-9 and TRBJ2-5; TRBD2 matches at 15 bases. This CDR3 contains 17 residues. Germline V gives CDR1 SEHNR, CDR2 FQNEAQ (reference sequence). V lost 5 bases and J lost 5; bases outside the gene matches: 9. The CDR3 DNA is TGTGCCAGCAGCCCTTGGACTAGCGGGAGGGCCGAGGAGACCCAGTACTTC. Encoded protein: CASSPWTSGRAEETQYF.

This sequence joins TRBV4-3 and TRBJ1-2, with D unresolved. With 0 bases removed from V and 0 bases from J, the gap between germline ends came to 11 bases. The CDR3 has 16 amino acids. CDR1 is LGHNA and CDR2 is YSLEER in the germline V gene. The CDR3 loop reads CASSQERAGANYGYTF. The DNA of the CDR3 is TGCGCCAGCAGCCAAGAACGGGCCGGAGCTAACTATGGCTACACCTTC.

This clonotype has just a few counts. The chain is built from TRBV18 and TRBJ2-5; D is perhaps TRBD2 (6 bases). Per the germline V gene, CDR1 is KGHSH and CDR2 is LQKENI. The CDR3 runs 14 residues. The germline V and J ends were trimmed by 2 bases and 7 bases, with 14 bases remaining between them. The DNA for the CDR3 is TGTGCCAGCTCACCAGGCGGGGCTGGGGGGACCCAGTACTTC. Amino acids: CASSPGGAGGTQYF.

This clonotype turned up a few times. The CDR3 spells CASSLASGLNQPQHF. DNA for the CDR3: TGTGCCAGCAGCTTAGCCAGTGGCCTAAACCAGCCCCAGCATTTT. This sequence joins TRBV7-6 and TRBJ1-5, with unresolved D. The CDR3 length is 15 residues. The V and J ends lost 0 bases and 7 bases respectively, with 13 bases between them. In germline, CDR1 is SGHVS, CDR2 FNYEAQ.

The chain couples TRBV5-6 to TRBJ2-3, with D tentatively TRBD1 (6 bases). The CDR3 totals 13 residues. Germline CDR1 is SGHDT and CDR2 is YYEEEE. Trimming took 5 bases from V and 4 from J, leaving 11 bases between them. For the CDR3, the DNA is TGTGCCAGCAGTAGACAGGCCCCAGATACGCAGTATTTT. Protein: CASSRQAPDTQYF.

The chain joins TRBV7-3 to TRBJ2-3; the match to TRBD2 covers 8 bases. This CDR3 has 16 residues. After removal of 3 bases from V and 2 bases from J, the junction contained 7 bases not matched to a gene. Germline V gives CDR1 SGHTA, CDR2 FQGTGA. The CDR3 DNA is TGTGCCAGCAGCTTGGGAGCGGGGGTAATCACAGATACGCAGTATTTT. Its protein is CASSLGAGVITDTQYF.

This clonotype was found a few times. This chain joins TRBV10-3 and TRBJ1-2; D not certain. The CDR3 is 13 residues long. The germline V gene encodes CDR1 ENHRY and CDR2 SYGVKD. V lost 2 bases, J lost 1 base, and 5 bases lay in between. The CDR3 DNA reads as TGTGCCATCAGTGAGAAAAATAACTATGGCTACACCTTC. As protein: CAISEKNNYGYTF.